This T cell receptor (beta chain) came from a study of blood T cell repertoires in COVID-19. The CDR3 spans 16 residues. V lost 3 bases to trimming and J lost 4 bases, with 16 bases between them. The germline CDR1 and CDR2 sequences are SGHAT and FQNNGV. This table comes from immunoSEQ multiplex PCR, and its TCRdb copy is limited to in-frame clones, with some not included. The sample holds approximately 80,000 clones, roughly 79% seen once. The gene calls are TRBV11-2 and TRBJ1-3; weak D call: TRBD1 (5 bases). The TCR sequence derives from a human donor in a cohort sampled during active COVID-19. Sequencing was carried out using peripheral blood. This CDR3 reads CASSLPYWTPGNTIYF. The CDR3 DNA reads TGTGCCAGCAGCTTGCCCTACTGGACACCCGGAAACACCATATATTTT.